This entry lists 24 T cell receptor beta chains sequenced from one sample in a study of blood T cell repertoires in COVID-19. Libraries were prepared by immunoSEQ multiplex PCR; TCRdb keeps only in-frame clonotypes and omits some of them. The repertoire holds about 220,000 clones, with about 79% as singletons. The sample was PBMCs or T cells enriched from blood (not recorded which). The receptors were sampled from a woman in her thirties or forties with acute COVID-19.

As for this clone: This sample includes further DNA sequences coding for the same CDR3. The chain recombines TRBV18 with TRBJ1-6; D call uncertain. With 3 bases removed from V and 7 bases from J, the gap between germline ends came to 7 bases. CDR1 is KGHSH and CDR2 is LQKENI in the germline V gene. The CDR3 extends over 13 amino acids. In DNA form, the CDR3 reads TGTGCCAGCTCACCGGAGGTAAATTCACCCCTCCACTTT. Translated, it gives CASSPEVNSPLHF.

This clone showed up just once. This sequence joins TRBV7-3 and TRBJ2-1; 9 bases map to TRBD2. V shed 5 bases, J shed 2 bases, and the junction held 4 bases outside the gene matches. The CDR3 has 15 amino acids. Per the germline V gene, CDR1 is SGHTA and CDR2 is FQGTGA. CDR3 sequence reads: CASSQTSGPYNEQFF. The CDR3 nucleotides read TGTGCCAGCAGCCAGACTAGCGGTCCCTACAATGAGCAGTTCTTC. The whole variable domain, filled in from reference TRBV7-3 and TRBJ2-1, reads GAGVSQTPSNKVTEKGKYVELRCDPISGHTALYWYRQSLGQGPEFLIYFQGTGAADDSGLPNDRFFAVRPEGSVSTLKIQRTERGDSAVYLCASSQTSGPYNEQFFGPGTRLTVL.

Here the CDR3 DNA reads TGTGCCAGCAGCCCCAATGTTGAGCAGTTCTTC. Translated, it gives CASSPNVEQFF. The V and J genes are TRBV16 and TRBJ2-1; D not resolved. The CDR3 is 11 amino acids. With 4 bases removed from V and 9 bases from J, the gap between germline ends came to 7 bases. In germline, CDR1 is KGHSY, CDR2 FQNENV.

The chain joins TRBV5-1 to TRBJ1-1; D is unclear. The CDR3 consists of 17 residues. The germline V gene encodes CDR1 SGHRS and CDR2 YFSETQ. Trimming stripped 5 bases from V and 0 bases from J, with 20 bases between. The CDR3 DNA reads TGCGCCAGCAGAGATATTAGGAACGGACTCATGAACACTGAAGCTTTCTTT. This translates into CASRDIRNGLMNTEAFF. Looking up the rest from reference TRBV5-1 and TRBJ1-1 gives the full variable domain: KAGVTQTPRYLIKTRGQQVTLSCSPISGHRSVSWYQQTPGQGLQFLFEYFSETQRNKGNFPGRFSGRQFSNSRSEMNVSTLELGDSALYLCASRDIRNGLMNTEAFFGQGTRLTVV.

The V gene is TRBV27, the J gene TRBJ1-5; 9 bases are a match to TRBD1. The CDR3 spans 15 residues. Germline trimming cut 3 bases from V and 6 bases from J; bases unmatched to any gene: 6. The germline CDR1 and CDR2 sequences are MNHEY and SMNVEV (reference sequence). The CDR3 sequence: CASSFGGTGTQPQHF. In nucleotides, the CDR3 is TGTGCCAGCAGTTTCGGGGGGACAGGGACTCAGCCCCAGCATTTT.

The chain combines TRBV6-5 with TRBJ1-2, with TRBD1 identical over 9 bases. The V gene end was trimmed by 7 bases and the J gene end by 8 bases; junction bases not matched to a gene: 8. Germline V gene data show CDR1 as MNHEY and CDR2 as SVGAGI. The CDR3 runs to 13 residues. The CDR3 loop is CASTWDRARGYTF. CDR3 DNA: TGTGCCAGCACCTGGGACAGGGCTCGAGGCTACACCTTC.

The chain employs TRBV28 and TRBJ1-1; D perhaps matches TRBD1 (5 bases). The CDR3 runs to 13 residues. The germline V and J ends were trimmed by 2 bases and 6 bases, with 10 bases remaining between them. Germline loops: CDR1 MDHEN, CDR2 SYDVKM. The CDR3 DNA reads as TGTGCCAGCAGTTTACCCGGGGGATCTGAAGCTTTCTTT. It is translated as CASSLPGGSEAFF. Variable domain in full (rest from reference TRBV28 and TRBJ1-1): DVKVTQSSRYLVKRTGEKVFLECVQDMDHENMFWYRQDPGLGLRLIYFSYDVKMKEKGDIPEGYSVSREKKERFSLILESASTNQTSMYLCASSLPGGSEAFFGQGTRLTVV.

The chain employs TRBV7-9 and TRBJ1-4; no definite D call. Trimming took 2 bases from V and 11 from J, leaving 15 bases between them. Germline V lookup: CDR1 SEHNR, CDR2 FQNEAQ (reference sequence). The CDR3 spans 14 residues. Written as DNA, the CDR3 is TGTGCCAGCAGCTTAAACAGCCCCTCCTCGAAACTGTTTTTT. Translating it yields CASSLNSPSSKLFF.

This clone came up a few times. This sequence joins TRBV7-2 and TRBJ2-2; possibly TRBD2 for D (5 bases). The V end was cut by 2 bases, the J end by 5 bases, with 12 bases between. Germline V gene lookup returns CDR1 SGHTA and CDR2 FQGNSA. The CDR3 sequence is 15 residues long. The CDR3 nucleotides read TGTGCCAGCAGCTTATATGGCCGAGGGACCGGGGAGCTGTTTTTT. It encodes CASSLYGRGTGELFF.

V and J are TRBV5-1 and TRBJ2-2, with TRBD1 as a possible D gene (6 bases). Germline V gene data show CDR1 as SGHRS and CDR2 as YFSETQ. The V end lost 1 base, the J end lost 6 bases, and 7 bases lay between the germline ends. This CDR3 is 13 amino acids long. The CDR3 DNA sequence: TGCGCCAGCAGCTTGAAGGGGGCCGGGGAGCTGTTTTTT. It specifies CASSLKGAGELFF. The full variable domain, rest sourced from reference TRBV5-1 and TRBJ2-2, is KAGVTQTPRYLIKTRGQQVTLSCSPISGHRSVSWYQQTPGQGLQFLFEYFSETQRNKGNFPGRFSGRQFSNSRSEMNVSTLELGDSALYLCASSLKGAGELFFGEGSRLTVL.

This rearrangement joins TRBV27 to TRBJ2-3; 9 bases match TRBD1. Looked up from germline, CDR1 is MNHEY and CDR2 is SMNVEV (reference sequence). There are 16 residues in the CDR3. The trim removed 6 bases at V and 1 base at J, leaving 8 bases unmatched. CDR3 sequence reads: CASSSGTGLGTDTQYF. In nucleotides, the CDR3 is TGTGCCAGCAGCAGCGGGACAGGGTTGGGCACAGATACGCAGTATTTT.

The chain recombines TRBV7-2 with TRBJ1-2; 9 positions match TRBD1. The J segment lost 8 bases and the V segment lost 5 bases, leaving 12 bases of the junction unmatched. The germline V gene encodes CDR1 SGHTA and CDR2 FQGNSA. The length of the CDR3 is 15 residues. CDR3 region: CASSPERTGAGGYTF. In nucleotides, the CDR3 is TGTGCCAGCAGCCCAGAACGGACAGGGGCTGGGGGCTACACCTTC.

There are a few counts of this clone. The V gene is TRBV19, the J gene TRBJ2-3; 11 bases are a match to TRBD2. From germline, CDR1 is LNHDA and CDR2 SQIVND (reference sequence). The CDR3 is 14 residues long. CDR3 residues: CATRLAGSTDTQYF. CDR3 nucleotide sequence: TGTGCAACAAGACTAGCGGGAAGCACAGATACGCAGTATTTT.

Concerning this clone itself: A single base separates this from a much larger clone, so it may be a read error. The chain joins TRBV12-3 or TRBV12-4 to TRBJ2-7, with a tentative D call TRBD1 (5 bases). The V and J ends lost 3 bases and 3 bases respectively, with 6 bases between them. This CDR3 comprises 12 residues. The CDR3 DNA reads as TGTGCCAGCAGTTTTGACAGCTACGAGCAGTACTTC. It encodes CASSFDSYEQYF.

This chain links TRBV7-2 with TRBJ2-1; 14 nucleotides align to TRBD2. Germline CDR1 reads SGHTA; CDR2 reads FQGNSA. The CDR3 is 17 residues long. Trimming removed 5 bases from V and 3 bases from J; junction bases left unmatched: 6. The CDR3 bases are TGTGCCAGCAGCCGTCGACTAGCGGGGGGGTACTACAATGAGCAGTTCTTC. Amino acid sequence: CASSRRLAGGYYNEQFF.

This sequence joins TRBV11-2 and TRBJ2-7; a possible D gene is TRBD2 (5 bases). The CDR3 is 15 amino acids. V dropped 6 bases and J dropped 9 bases, with 24 bases sitting between them. The germline V gene encodes CDR1 SGHAT and CDR2 FQNNGV. In nucleotides, the CDR3 is TGTGCCAGCAGGCCTGCCGACACCATGACTCGGGGGCAGTACTTC. Its protein product is CASRPADTMTRGQYF. Using reference TRBV11-2 and TRBJ2-7 for the parts outside the CDR3, the full variable domain is EAGVAQSPRYKIIEKRQSVAFWCNPISGHATLYWYQQILGQGPKLLIQFQNNGVVDDSQLPKDRFSAERLKGVDSTLKIQPAKLEDSAVYLCASRPADTMTRGQYFGPGTRLTVT.

The V and J genes are TRBV10-1 and TRBJ2-2; 12 nucleotides line up with TRBD1. The germline CDR1 and CDR2 sequences are WNHNN and SYGVQD (reference sequence). The CDR3 length is 16 residues. With V trimmed by 6 bases and J by 6 bases, 8 bases remained unmatched. For the CDR3, the DNA is TGCGCCAGCAGCGGCGAGGGACAGGGGGCGGCCGGGGAGCTGTTTTTT. Translated: CASSGEGQGAAGELFF.

The chain's CDR3 is CASSEKGAGANVLTF. CDR3 DNA: TGTGCCAGCAGTGAGAAGGGGGCTGGGGCCAACGTCCTGACTTTC. The chain couples TRBV6-4 to TRBJ2-6; perhaps TRBD1 as D (6 bases). Germline V gene sequence: CDR1 MRHNA, CDR2 SNTAGT. The CDR3 runs to 15 residues. The ends were cut back, 3 bases at V and 2 bases at J, with 8 bases in the middle.

V gene TRBV5-4 combines with J gene TRBJ2-2; TRBD2 is a possible D gene (5 bases). This CDR3 is 14 amino acids long. Germline CDR1 reads SGHNT; CDR2 reads YYREEE (reference sequence). The ends were cut back, 1 base at V and 2 bases at J, with 6 bases in the middle. CDR3 residues: CASSLRGNTGELFF. As DNA, the CDR3 is TGTGCCAGCAGCTTGCGGGGTAACACCGGGGAGCTGTTTTTT. The variable domain in full, with the rest retrieved from reference TRBV5-4 and TRBJ2-2, is ETGVTQSPTHLIKTRGQQVTLRCSSQSGHNTVSWYQQALGQGPQFIFQYYREEENGRGNFPPRFSGLQFPNYSSELNVNALELDDSALYLCASSLRGNTGELFFGEGSRLTVL.

The chain joins TRBV4-3 to TRBJ1-2; tentative D call: TRBD1 (5 bases). Germline-derived CDR1 and CDR2 are LGHNA and YSLEER. The CDR3 consists of 13 residues. V lost 3 bases and J lost 2, with 7 bases in between. CDR3 amino acids: CASSQEGNYGYTF. The CDR3, as DNA: TGCGCCAGCAGCCAGGAGGGGAACTATGGCTACACCTTC.

The CDR3 DNA reads TGTGCCAGCAGCCAAGACACGCTTTCCGGGGGTCGTGGCTACACCTTC. The encoded protein is CASSQDTLSGGRGYTF. The rearrangement links TRBV3-1 (or the pseudogene TRBV3-2) to TRBJ1-2; D is perhaps TRBD1 (5 bases). Trimming removed 0 bases from V and 7 bases from J, with 18 bases in between. CDR1 is LGHDT, CDR2 YNNKEL, per germline (reference sequence). The CDR3 contains 16 residues.

CDR3 region: CASSPQPGLLRDTQYF. CDR3 sequence (DNA): TGTGCCAGTAGCCCCCAACCGGGACTCCTGAGAGATACGCAGTATTTT. The chain joins TRBV19 to TRBJ2-3, with D tentatively TRBD2 (6 bases). V shed 6 bases and J shed 5 bases, with 21 bases lying between them. In germline, CDR1 is LNHDA, CDR2 SQIVND (reference sequence). The CDR3 extends over 16 amino acids.

The chain couples TRBV4-2 to TRBJ2-7, with 7 bases fitting TRBD1. The CDR3 runs to 15 residues. The germline V gene encodes CDR1 LGHNA and CDR2 YNFKEQ. The ends lost 1 base at V and 3 bases at J; junction bases unmatched: 6. The CDR3 coding sequence is TGTGCCAGCAGCCAAGGATACCGGGACAGCTACGAGCAGTACTTC. It encodes CASSQGYRDSYEQYF.

This clone has more than one count but fewer than ten. This chain links TRBV4-1 with TRBJ2-7; D is possibly TRBD2 (5 bases). The CDR3 loop spans 13 amino acids. Germline V gene sequence: CDR1 MGHRA, CDR2 YSYEKL. V dropped 4 bases and J dropped 0 bases, with 7 bases sitting between them. CDR3 sequence reads: CASSRSASYEQYF. CDR3 DNA: TGCGCCAGCAGCCGTAGCGCCTCCTACGAGCAGTACTTC.